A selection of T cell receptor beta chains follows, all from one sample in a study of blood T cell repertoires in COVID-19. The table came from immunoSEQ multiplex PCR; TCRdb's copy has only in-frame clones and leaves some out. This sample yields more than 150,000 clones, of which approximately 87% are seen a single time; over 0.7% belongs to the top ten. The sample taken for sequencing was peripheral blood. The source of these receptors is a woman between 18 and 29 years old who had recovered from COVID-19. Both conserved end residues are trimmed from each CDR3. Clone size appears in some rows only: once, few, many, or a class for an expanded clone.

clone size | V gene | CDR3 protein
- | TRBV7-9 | ASSLEQRIDEQF
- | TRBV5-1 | ASSLYVGISYNEQF
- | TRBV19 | ASSQRSRNPEAF
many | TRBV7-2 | ASSLLETVNNSPLH
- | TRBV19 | ASSIDLSYEQY
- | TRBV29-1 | SVERQGGTEAF
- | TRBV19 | ASSTAGELF
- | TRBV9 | ASSVSTGADYEQY
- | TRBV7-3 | ASSRGTDRTQY
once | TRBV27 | ASSSGQSNEKLF
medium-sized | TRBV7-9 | ASSLDYEPQH
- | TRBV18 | ASSPPSGLAATDTQY
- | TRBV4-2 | ASSQDMGQGGNEQF
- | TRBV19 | ASSIPDTSRDGYT
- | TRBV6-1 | ASSVSGTGGFRSPLH
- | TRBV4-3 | ASSHSTSDPNYNEQF
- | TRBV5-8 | ASSTGTSGVETQY